The clone carrying this T cell receptor (beta chain) was found many times. The antigen is undetermined. The sample comes from a study of blood T cells in healthy people across ages. Then a second PCR, running about 7 to 11 cycles, was carried out with a sample-barcoded 5' primer and a J-beta primer mix. With 12 random nucleotides, a template-switch adaptor tagged each individual cDNA molecule. One entry per CDR3 protein results from TCRdb running MiXCR on the 5' RACE reads. The sample contains about a million distinct CDR3 sequences, roughly two fifths of which appear only once. The length of the CDR3 is 17 residues. CDR1 and CDR2 from the germline V gene are LGHNA and YSLEER. The V end was cut by 0 bases, the J end by 0 bases, with 15 bases between. Study-wide points: Relative to aged donors, long-lived donors carried more naive CD4+ cells and displayed higher diversity. Roughly linear declines in TCR beta diversity per million T cells occurred with age.

The sequencing sample was made of blood. V and J are TRBV4-3 and TRBJ2-7; D is unresolved. The sequence was obtained from a man aged 18 to 35 in good health. The CDR3 spells CASSQDRRGTSSYEQYF. CDR3 in DNA: TGCGCCAGCAGCCAAGATCGAAGAGGTACCAGCTCCTACGAGCAGTACTTC.